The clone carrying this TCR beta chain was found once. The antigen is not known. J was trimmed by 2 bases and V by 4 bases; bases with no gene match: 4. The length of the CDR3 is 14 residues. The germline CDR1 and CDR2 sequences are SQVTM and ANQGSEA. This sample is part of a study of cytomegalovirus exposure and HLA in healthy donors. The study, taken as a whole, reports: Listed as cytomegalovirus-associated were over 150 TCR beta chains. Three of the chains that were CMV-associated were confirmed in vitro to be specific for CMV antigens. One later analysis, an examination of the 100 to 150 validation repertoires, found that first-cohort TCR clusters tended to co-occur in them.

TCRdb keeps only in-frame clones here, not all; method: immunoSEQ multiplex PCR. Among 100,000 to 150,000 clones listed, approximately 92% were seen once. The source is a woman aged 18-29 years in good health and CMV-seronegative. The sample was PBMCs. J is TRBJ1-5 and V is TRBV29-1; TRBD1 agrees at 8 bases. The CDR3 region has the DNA TGCAGCGTTGTGTGGGGACAGGGCAATCAGCCCCAGCATTTT. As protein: CSVVWGQGNQPQHF.